The T cell receptor (beta chain) described here comes from a study of CD8 T cells in Susac syndrome. General study results and limits: Across the total CD8+ repertoires, more than 15 Susac-specific public clones were detected, and across the CD8+ TEMRA repertoires, five or six such clones were detected.

Recently defined diagnostic criteria for definite or probable disease were fulfilled by Susac syndrome patients. This clonotype was seen a single time. Its target is unknown. RNA, at about 0.45 to 1 ug, was reverse transcribed with random hexamers. TCRdb called the immunoSEQ multiplex PCR reads again in MiXCR, with one record for every CDR3 protein. The sample carries fewer than 150,000 distinct CDR3 sequences, around 95% recorded once. The junction had 2 bases not matched to a gene; V was cut back by 5 bases and J by 2 bases. Germline values: CDR1 MNHEY, CDR2 SMNVEV (reference sequence). This CDR3 spans 13 amino acids.

Specimen: CD8+ T cells from PBMCs. The receptor was derived from a human donor with Susac syndrome. The V and J genes are TRBV27 and TRBJ2-7, with 8 bases lining up with TRBD2. In DNA form, the CDR3 reads TGTGCCAGCAGTCAGACTAGCGCCTACGAGCAGTACTTC. Its protein product is CASSQTSAYEQYF.